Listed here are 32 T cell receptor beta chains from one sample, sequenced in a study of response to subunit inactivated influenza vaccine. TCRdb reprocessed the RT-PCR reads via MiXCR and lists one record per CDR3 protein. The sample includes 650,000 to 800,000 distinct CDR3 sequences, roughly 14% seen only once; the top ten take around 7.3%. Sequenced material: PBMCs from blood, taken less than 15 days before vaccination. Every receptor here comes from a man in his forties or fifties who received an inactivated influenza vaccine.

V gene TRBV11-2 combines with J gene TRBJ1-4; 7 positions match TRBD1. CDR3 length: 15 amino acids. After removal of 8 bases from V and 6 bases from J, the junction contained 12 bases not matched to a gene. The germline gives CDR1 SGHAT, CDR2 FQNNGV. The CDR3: CASGTRGRGDEKLFF. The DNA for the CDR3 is TGTGCCAGCGGAACACGGGGCAGGGGGGATGAAAAACTGTTTTTT.

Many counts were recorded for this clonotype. The CDR3 DNA reads TGCAGCGTTGAGGGACAGGGGAGATTAAATGAGCAGTTCTTC. Translated: CSVEGQGRLNEQFF. V is TRBV29-1 and J is TRBJ2-1; 10 bases match TRBD1. The germline CDR1 and CDR2 sequences are SQVTM and ANQGSEA. V dropped 3 bases and J dropped 7; count of bases not matched to a gene: 6. The CDR3 extends over 14 amino acids.

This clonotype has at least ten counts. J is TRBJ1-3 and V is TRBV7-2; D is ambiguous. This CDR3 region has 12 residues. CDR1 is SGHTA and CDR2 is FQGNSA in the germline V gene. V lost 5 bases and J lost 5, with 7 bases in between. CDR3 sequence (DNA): TGTGCCAGCAGCCCACAGCGAAACACCATATATTTT. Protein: CASSPQRNTIYF.

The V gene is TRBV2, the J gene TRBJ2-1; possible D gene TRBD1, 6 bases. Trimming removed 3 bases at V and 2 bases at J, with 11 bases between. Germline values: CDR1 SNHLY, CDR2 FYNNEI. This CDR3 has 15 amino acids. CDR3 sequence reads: CASSDGGPTYNEQFF. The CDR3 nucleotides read TGTGCCAGCAGTGATGGGGGCCCTACCTACAATGAGCAGTTCTTC.

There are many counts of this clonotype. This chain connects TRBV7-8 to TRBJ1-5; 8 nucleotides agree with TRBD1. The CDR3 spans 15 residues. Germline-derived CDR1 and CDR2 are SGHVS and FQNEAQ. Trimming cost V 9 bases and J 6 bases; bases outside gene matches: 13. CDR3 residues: CASVARDRSSQPQHF. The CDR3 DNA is TGTGCCAGTGTAGCCCGGGACAGGTCCTCTCAGCCCCAGCATTTT. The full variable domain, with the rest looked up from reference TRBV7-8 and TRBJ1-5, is GAGVSQSPRYKVAKRGQDVALRCDPISGHVSLFWYQQALGQGPEFLTYFQNEAQLDKSGLPSDRFFAERPEGSVSTLKIQRTQQEDSAVYLCASVARDRSSQPQHFGDGTRLSIL.

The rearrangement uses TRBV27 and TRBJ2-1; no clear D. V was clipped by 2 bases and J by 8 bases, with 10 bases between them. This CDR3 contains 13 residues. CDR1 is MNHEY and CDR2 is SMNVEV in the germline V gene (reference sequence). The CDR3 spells CASSLAGTDEQFF. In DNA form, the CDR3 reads TGTGCCAGCAGTTTAGCCGGCACAGATGAGCAGTTCTTC.

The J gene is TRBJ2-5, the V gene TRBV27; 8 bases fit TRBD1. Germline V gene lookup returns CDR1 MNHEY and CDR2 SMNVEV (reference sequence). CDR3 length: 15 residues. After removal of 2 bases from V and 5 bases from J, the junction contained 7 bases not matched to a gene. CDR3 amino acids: CASSLGRGRSETQYF. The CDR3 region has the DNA TGTGCCAGCAGTTTAGGCAGGGGGCGGTCGGAGACCCAGTACTTC.

CDR3 in amino acids: CASSSPTGGKTGELFF. As DNA, the CDR3 is TGTGCCAGCAGTTCCCCGACAGGGGGAAAGACCGGGGAGCTGTTTTTT. The chain combines TRBV28 with TRBJ2-2; 9 bases agree with TRBD1. This CDR3 has 16 amino acids. CDR1 and CDR2 from the germline V gene are MDHEN and SYDVKM. With 4 bases clipped from V and 5 bases from J, the junction kept 8 bases outside the gene matches. The entire variable domain, with the rest obtained from reference TRBV28 and TRBJ2-2, is as follows: DVKVTQSSRYLVKRTGEKVFLECVQDMDHENMFWYRQDPGLGLRLIYFSYDVKMKEKGDIPEGYSVSREKKERFSLILESASTNQTSMYLCASSSPTGGKTGELFFGEGSRLTVL.

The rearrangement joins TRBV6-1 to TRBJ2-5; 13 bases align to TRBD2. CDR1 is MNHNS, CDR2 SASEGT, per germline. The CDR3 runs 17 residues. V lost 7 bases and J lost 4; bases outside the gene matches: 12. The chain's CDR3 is CASMGGTSGANRETQYF. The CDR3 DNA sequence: TGTGCCAGCATGGGGGGGACTAGCGGGGCCAATAGAGAGACCCAGTACTTC.

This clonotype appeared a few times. The CDR3 DNA sequence: TGTGCCAGCAGCCAAGTAAGGGTTGGGGCCAACGTCCTGACTTTC. Translating it yields CASSQVRVGANVLTF. The rearrangement uses TRBV4-2 and TRBJ2-6; D is ambiguous. The CDR3 totals 15 residues. Trimming cost V 1 base and J 3 bases, with 7 bases left between them. Germline V gene sequence: CDR1 LGHNA, CDR2 YNFKEQ.

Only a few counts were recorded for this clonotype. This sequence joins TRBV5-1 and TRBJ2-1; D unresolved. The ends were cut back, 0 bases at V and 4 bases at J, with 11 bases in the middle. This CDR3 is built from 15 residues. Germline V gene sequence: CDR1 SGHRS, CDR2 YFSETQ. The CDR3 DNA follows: TGCGCCAGCAGCTTGGCGATTGGGGTTTACAATGAGCAGTTCTTC. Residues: CASSLAIGVYNEQFF.

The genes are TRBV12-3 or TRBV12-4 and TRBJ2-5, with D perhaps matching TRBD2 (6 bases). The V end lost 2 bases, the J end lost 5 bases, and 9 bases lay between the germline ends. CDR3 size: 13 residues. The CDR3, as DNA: TGTGCCAGCAGTTTAAGGAGGGTTGAGACCCAGTACTTC. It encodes CASSLRRVETQYF.

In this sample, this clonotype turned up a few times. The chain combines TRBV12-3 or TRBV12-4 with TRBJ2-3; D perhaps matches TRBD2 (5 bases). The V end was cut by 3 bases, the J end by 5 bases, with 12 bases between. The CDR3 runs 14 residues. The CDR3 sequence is CASSFAGLGDTQYF. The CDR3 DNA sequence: TGTGCCAGCAGTTTCGCGGGCCTAGGAGATACGCAGTATTTT.

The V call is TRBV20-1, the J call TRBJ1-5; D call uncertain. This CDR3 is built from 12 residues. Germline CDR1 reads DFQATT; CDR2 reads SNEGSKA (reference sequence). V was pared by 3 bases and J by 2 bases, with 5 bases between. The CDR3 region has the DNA TGCAGTGCTAGTCCGCGCAATCAGCCCCAGCATTTT. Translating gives CSASPRNQPQHF.

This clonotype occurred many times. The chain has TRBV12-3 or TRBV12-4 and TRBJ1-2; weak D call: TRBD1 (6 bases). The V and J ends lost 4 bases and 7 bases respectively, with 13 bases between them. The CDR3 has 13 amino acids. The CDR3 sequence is CASSWGLRGGYTF. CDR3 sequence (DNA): TGTGCCAGCAGTTGGGGGCTTAGAGGTGGCTACACCTTC.

The CDR3 loop is CSASGLAGGPSGYEQYF. The CDR3 DNA follows: TGCAGTGCTAGTGGCCTAGCGGGAGGGCCATCTGGTTACGAGCAGTACTTC. J is TRBJ2-7 and V is TRBV20-1; 12 positions agree with TRBD2. The CDR3 has 17 residues. The V segment lost 3 bases and the J segment 4 bases; nucleotides outside the gene matches: 13. Germline-derived CDR1 and CDR2 are DFQATT and SNEGSKA (reference sequence).

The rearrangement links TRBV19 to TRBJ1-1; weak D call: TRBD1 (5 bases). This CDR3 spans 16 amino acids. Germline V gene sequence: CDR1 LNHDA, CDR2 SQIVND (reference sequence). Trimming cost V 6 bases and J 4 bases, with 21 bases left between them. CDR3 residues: CASSIPGGILSTEAFF. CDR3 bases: TGTGCCAGTAGCATTCCGGGGGGGATTCTGAGCACTGAAGCTTTCTTT.

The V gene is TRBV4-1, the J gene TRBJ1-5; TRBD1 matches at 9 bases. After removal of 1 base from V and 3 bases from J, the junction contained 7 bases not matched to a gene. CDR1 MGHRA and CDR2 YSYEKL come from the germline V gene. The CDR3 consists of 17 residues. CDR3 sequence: CASSQGTGVAVNQPQHF. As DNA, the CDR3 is TGCGCCAGCAGCCAAGGGACAGGGGTGGCGGTCAATCAGCCCCAGCATTTT.

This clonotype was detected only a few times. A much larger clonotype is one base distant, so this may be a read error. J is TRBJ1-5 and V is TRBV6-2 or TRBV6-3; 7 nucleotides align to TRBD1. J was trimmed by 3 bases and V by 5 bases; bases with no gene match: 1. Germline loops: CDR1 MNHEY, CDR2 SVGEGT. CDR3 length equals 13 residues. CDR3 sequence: CASSDRVNQPQHF. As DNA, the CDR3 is TGTGCCAGCAGTGACAGGGTCAATCAGCCCCAGCATTTT.

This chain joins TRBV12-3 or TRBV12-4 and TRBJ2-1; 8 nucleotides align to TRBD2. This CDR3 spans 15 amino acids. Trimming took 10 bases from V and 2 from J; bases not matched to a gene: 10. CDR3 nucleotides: TGTGCCACCCTTGTGGCGGGAGGCCCCTACAATGAGCAGTTCTTC. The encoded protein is CATLVAGGPYNEQFF.

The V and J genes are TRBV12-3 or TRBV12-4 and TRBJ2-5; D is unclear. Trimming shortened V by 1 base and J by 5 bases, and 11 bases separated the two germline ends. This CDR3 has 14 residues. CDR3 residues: CASSLESLRETQYF. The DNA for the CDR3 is TGTGCCAGCAGTTTAGAGTCCCTACGGGAGACCCAGTACTTC.

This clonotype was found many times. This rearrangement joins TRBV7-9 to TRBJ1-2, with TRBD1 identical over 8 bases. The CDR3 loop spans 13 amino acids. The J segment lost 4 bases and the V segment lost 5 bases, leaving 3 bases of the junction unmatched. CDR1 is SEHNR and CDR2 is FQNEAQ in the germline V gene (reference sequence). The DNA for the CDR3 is TGTGCCAGCAGCGGGGGACAGGCCTATGGCTACACCTTC. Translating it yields CASSGGQAYGYTF.

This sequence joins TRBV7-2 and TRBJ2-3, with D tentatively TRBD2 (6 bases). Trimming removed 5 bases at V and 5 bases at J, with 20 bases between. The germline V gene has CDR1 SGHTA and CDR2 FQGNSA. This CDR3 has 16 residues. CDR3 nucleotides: TGTGCCAGCAGCCAGCGACTAGGCCCGGGGAGAGATACGCAGTATTTT. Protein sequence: CASSQRLGPGRDTQYF. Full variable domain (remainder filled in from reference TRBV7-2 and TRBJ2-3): GAGVSQSPSNKVTEKGKDVELRCDPISGHTALYWYRQSLGQGLEFLIYFQGNSAPDKSGLPSDRFSAERTGGSVSTLTIQRTQQEDSAVYLCASSQRLGPGRDTQYFGPGTRLTVL.

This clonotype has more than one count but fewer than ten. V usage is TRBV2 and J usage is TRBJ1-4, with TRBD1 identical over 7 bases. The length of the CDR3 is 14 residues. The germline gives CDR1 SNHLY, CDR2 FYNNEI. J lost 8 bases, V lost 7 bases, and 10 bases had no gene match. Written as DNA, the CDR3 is TGTGCCAGCAAGCGGGACAGAGTGATAGAAAAACTGTTTTTT. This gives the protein CASKRDRVIEKLFF.

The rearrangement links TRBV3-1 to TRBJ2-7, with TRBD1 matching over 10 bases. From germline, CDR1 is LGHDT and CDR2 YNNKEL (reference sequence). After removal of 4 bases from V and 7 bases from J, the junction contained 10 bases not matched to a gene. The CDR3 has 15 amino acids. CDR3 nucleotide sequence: TGTGCCAGCAGCCCTCGGGGACAGGGGTTGCGTGAGCAGTACTTC. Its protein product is CASSPRGQGLREQYF.

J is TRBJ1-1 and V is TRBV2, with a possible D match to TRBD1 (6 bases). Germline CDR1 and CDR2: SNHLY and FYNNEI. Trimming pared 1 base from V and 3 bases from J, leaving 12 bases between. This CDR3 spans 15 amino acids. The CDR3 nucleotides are TGTGCCAGCAGTGAAGGTTTAGGGGGGCACACTGAAGCTTTCTTT. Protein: CASSEGLGGHTEAFF.

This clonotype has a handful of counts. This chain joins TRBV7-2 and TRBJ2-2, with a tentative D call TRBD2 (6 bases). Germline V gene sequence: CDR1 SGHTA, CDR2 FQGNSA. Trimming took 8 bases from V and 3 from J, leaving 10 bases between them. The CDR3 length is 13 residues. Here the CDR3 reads CASGGFYTGELFF. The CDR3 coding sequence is TGTGCCAGCGGGGGGTTTTACACCGGGGAGCTGTTTTTT.

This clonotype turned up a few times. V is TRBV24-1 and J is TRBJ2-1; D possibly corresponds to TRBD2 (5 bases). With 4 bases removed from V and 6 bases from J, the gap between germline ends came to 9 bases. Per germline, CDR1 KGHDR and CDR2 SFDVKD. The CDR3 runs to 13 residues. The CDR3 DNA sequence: TGTGCCACCAGTGACTGGACTGTCAATGAGCAGTTCTTC. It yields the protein CATSDWTVNEQFF.

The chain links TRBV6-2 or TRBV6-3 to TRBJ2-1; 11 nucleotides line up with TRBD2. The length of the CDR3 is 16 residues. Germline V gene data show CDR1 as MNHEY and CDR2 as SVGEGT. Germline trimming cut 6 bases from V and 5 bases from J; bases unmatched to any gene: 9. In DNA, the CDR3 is TGTGCCAGCAGCCATCCTAGCGGGGGGACTGACAATGAGCAGTTCTTC. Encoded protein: CASSHPSGGTDNEQFF.

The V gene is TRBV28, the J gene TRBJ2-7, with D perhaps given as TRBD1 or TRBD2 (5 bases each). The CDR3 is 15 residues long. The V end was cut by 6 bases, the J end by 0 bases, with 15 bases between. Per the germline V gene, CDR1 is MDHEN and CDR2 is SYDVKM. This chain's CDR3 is CASSTPSGGSYEQYF. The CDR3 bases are TGTGCCAGCAGCACCCCCTCTGGGGGCTCCTACGAGCAGTACTTC. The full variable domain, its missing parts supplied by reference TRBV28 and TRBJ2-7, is DVKVTQSSRYLVKRTGEKVFLECVQDMDHENMFWYRQDPGLGLRLIYFSYDVKMKEKGDIPEGYSVSREKKERFSLILESASTNQTSMYLCASSTPSGGSYEQYFGPGTRLTVT.

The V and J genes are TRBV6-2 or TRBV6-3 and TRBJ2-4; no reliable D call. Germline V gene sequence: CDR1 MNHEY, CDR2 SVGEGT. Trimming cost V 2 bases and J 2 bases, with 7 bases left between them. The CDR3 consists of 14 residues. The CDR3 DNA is TGTGCCAGCAGTTACGGGCAGACCAAAAACATTCAGTACTTC. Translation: CASSYGQTKNIQYF.

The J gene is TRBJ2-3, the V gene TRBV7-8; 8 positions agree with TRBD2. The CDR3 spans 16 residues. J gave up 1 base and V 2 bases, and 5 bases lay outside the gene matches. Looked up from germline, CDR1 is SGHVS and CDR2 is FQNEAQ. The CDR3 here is CASSLRPAGGTDTQYF. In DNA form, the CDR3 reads TGTGCCAGCAGCTTACGTCCAGCGGGAGGCACAGATACGCAGTATTTT.